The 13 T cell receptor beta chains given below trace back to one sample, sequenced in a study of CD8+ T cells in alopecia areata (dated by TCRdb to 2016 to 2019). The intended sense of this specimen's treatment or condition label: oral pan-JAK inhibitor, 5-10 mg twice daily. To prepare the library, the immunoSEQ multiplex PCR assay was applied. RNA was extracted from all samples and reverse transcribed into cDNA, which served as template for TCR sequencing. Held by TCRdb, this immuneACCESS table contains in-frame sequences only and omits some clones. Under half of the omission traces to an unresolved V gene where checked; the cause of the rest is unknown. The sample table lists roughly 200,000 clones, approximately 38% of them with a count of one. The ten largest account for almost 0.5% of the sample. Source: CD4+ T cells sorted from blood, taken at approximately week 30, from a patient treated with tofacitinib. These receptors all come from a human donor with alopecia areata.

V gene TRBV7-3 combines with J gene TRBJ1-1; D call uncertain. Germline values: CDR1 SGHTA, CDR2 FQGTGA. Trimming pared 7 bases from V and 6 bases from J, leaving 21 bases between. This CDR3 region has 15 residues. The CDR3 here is CASISQDGVGAEAFF. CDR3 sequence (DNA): TGTGCCAGCATCTCCCAAGACGGCGTCGGGGCTGAAGCTTTCTTT.

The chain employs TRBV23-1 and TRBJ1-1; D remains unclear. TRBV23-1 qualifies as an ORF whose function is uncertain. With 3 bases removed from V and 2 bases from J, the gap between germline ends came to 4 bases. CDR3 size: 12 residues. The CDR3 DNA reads TGCGCCAGCAGTCACTGTAACACTGAAGCTTTCTTT. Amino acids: CASSHCNTEAFF.

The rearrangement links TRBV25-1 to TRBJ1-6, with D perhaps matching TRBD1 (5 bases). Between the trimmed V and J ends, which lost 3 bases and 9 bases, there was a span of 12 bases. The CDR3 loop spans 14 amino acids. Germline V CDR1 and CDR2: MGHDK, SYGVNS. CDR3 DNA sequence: TGTGCCAGCAGTGATATGGGGCTTTCTTCACCCCTCCACTTT. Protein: CASSDMGLSSPLHF.

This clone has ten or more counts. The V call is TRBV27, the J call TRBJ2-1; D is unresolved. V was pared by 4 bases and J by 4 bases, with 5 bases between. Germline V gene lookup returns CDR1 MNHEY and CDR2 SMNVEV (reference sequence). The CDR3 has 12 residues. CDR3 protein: CASSSAYNEQFF. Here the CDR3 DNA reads TGTGCCAGCAGTTCCGCTTACAATGAGCAGTTCTTC.

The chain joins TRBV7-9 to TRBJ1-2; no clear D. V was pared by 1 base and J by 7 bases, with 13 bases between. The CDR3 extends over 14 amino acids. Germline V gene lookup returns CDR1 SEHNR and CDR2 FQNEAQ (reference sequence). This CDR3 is CASSLGRIGAGYTF. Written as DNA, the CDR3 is TGTGCCAGCAGCTTAGGCCGCATCGGTGCTGGCTACACCTTC.

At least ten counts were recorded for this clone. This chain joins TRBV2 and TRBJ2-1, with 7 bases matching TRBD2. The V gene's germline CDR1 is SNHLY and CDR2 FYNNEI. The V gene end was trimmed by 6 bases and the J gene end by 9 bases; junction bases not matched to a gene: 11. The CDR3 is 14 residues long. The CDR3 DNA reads TGTGCCAGCAGGTGGGAGCGGGATGCGGGTGAGCAGTTCTTC. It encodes CASRWERDAGEQFF.

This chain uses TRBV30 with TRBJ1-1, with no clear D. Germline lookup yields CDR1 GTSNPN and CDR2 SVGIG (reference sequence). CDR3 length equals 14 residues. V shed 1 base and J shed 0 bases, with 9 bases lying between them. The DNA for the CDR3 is TGTGCCTGGAGTGGAAACAGTCTGAACACTGAAGCTTTCTTT. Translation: CAWSGNSLNTEAFF.

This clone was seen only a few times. CDR3 amino acids: CASSPNLSGSTDTQYF. As DNA, the CDR3 is TGCGCCAGCAGCCCCAATCTTAGCGGGAGCACAGATACGCAGTATTTT. The chain joins TRBV4-1 to TRBJ2-3, with TRBD2 identical over 7 bases. This CDR3 has 16 amino acids. Germline V gives CDR1 MGHRA, CDR2 YSYEKL. V was pared by 4 bases and J by 0 bases, with 7 bases of the junction left unmatched.

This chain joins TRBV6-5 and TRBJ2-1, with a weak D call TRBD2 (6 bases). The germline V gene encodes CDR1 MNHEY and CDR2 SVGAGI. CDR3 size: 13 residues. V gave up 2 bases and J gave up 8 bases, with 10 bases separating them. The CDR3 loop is CASSYQRRDEQFF. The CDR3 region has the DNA TGTGCCAGCAGTTACCAGAGGAGGGATGAGCAGTTCTTC.

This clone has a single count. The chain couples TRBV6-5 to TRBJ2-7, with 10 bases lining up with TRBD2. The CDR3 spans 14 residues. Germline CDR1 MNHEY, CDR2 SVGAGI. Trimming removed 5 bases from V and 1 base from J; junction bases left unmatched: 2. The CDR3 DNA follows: TGTGCCAGCAGTACGACTAGCGGGTCCTACGAGCAGTACTTC. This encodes CASSTTSGSYEQYF.

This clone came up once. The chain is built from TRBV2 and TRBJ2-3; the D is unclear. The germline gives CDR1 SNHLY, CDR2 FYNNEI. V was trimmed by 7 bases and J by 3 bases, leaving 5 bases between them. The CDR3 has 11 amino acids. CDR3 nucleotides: TGTGCCAGCATTAGGACAGATACGCAGTATTTT. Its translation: CASIRTDTQYF.

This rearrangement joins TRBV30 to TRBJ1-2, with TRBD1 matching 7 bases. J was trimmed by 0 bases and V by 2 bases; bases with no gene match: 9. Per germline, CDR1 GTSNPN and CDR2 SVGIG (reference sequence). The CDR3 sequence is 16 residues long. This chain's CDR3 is CAWSRDSQATNYGYTF. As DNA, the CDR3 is TGTGCCTGGAGTCGGGACAGTCAAGCAACTAACTATGGCTACACCTTC.

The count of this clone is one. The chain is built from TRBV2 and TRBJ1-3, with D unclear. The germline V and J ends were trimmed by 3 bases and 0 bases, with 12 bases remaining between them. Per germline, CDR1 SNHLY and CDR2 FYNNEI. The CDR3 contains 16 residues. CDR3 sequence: CASSEMSASSGNTIYF. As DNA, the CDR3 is TGTGCCAGCAGTGAGATGAGTGCTAGCTCTGGAAACACCATATATTTT.